The 18 T cell receptor beta chains below were found in one sample sequenced in a study of cytomegalovirus exposure and HLA in healthy donors. Clones were sequenced by immunoSEQ multiplex PCR, and TCRdb holds only the in-frame ones, with some missing. The sample lists more than 65,000 clones, about 96% occurring once. The specimen was PBMCs. The origin of the receptors is a woman under 30 in good health and CMV-seronegative.

The J gene is TRBJ2-1, the V gene TRBV6-1, with 9 bases that match TRBD2. Germline assignment: CDR1 MNHNS and CDR2 SASEGT. The V and J ends lost 8 bases and 7 bases, in that order; junction bases with no gene match: 3. CDR3 length: 12 amino acids. In nucleotides, the CDR3 is TGTGCCAGCGGGGCGGGAGGGAATGAGCAGTTCTTC. Its protein is CASGAGGNEQFF.

The gene calls are TRBV9 and TRBJ1-2, with TRBD1 as a possible D gene (5 bases). The CDR3 length is 16 residues. Germline CDR1 SGDLS, CDR2 YYNGEE. V lost 0 bases to trimming and J lost 4 bases, with 16 bases between them. The CDR3 spells CASSVVGHTPSYGYTF. CDR3 coding DNA: TGTGCCAGCAGCGTAGTGGGGCACACGCCTAGCTATGGCTACACCTTC.

The genes are TRBV5-1 and TRBJ2-5; possible D gene TRBD1, 6 bases. The germline V and J ends were trimmed by 4 bases and 0 bases, with 10 bases remaining between them. The CDR3 contains 14 residues. CDR1 SGHRS and CDR2 YFSETQ come from the germline V gene. This CDR3 reads CASSPGTNQETQYF. CDR3 DNA: TGCGCCAGCAGCCCTGGGACAAACCAAGAGACCCAGTACTTC.

The chain links TRBV28 to TRBJ1-2; 7 positions agree with TRBD1. The trim removed 6 bases at V and 5 bases at J, leaving 9 bases unmatched. The V gene's germline CDR1 is MDHEN and CDR2 SYDVKM. The CDR3 spans 14 residues. The CDR3 protein is CASSLVDRVYGYTF. CDR3 sequence (DNA): TGTGCCAGCAGCCTAGTCGACAGGGTGTATGGCTACACCTTC.

The genes are TRBV7-6 and TRBJ1-1; no firm D call. Germline CDR1 and CDR2: SGHVS and FNYEAQ. V shed 6 bases and J shed 4 bases, with 12 bases lying between them. The CDR3 covers 13 residues. As DNA, the CDR3 is TGTGCCAGCAGTTACCAGGTGGGCACTGAAGCTTTCTTT. Protein: CASSYQVGTEAFF.

This clone was observed a single time. The chain carries TRBV27 and TRBJ1-5, with D unresolved. The length of the CDR3 is 14 residues. Between the trimmed V and J ends, which lost 1 base and 4 bases, there was a span of 8 bases. The V gene's germline CDR1 is MNHEY and CDR2 SMNVEV (reference sequence). This chain's CDR3 is CASSLWGDNQPQHF. The CDR3 bases are TGTGCCAGCAGTTTATGGGGAGATAATCAGCCCCAGCATTTT.

This clone came up once. This sequence joins TRBV18 and TRBJ1-1; 7 nucleotides match TRBD1. Losses at the gene ends were 2 bases for V and 5 bases for J; bases not matched to a gene: 14. The CDR3 is 17 residues long. Germline V lookup: CDR1 KGHSH, CDR2 LQKENI. CDR3 in amino acids: CASSPNRDTQGETEAFF. The CDR3 DNA reads TGTGCCAGCTCACCAAACCGGGACACCCAGGGGGAGACTGAAGCTTTCTTT.

The chain combines TRBV5-4 with TRBJ2-2; 7 bases fit TRBD2. With V trimmed by 4 bases and J by 6 bases, 0 bases remained unmatched. The CDR3 contains 12 residues. Per the germline V gene, CDR1 is SGHNT and CDR2 is YYREEE (reference sequence). CDR3 nucleotide sequence: TGTGCCAGCAGCGGGGGGGCCGGGGAGCTGTTTTTT. This sequence encodes CASSGGAGELFF.

The rearrangement uses TRBV28 and TRBJ1-3; TRBD1 matches at 7 bases. The CDR3 loop spans 13 amino acids. Losses at the gene ends were 8 bases for V and 1 base for J; bases not matched to a gene: 2. CDR1 is MDHEN, CDR2 SYDVKM, per germline. The CDR3 protein is CASDRASGNTIYF. The CDR3 DNA is TGTGCCAGCGACAGGGCTTCTGGAAACACCATATATTTT.

The chain recombines TRBV19 with TRBJ1-2, with TRBD1 matching 7 bases. V shed 8 bases, J shed 8 bases, and the junction held 8 bases outside the gene matches. The CDR3 covers 12 residues. CDR1 is LNHDA and CDR2 is SQIVND in the germline V gene (reference sequence). The CDR3 reads CASFDRAVGYTF. The CDR3 DNA sequence: TGTGCCAGTTTCGACAGGGCTGTCGGCTACACCTTC.

CDR3 protein: CASSASRGVSTDTQYF. In nucleotides, the CDR3 is TGTGCCAGCAGCGCCAGTAGGGGTGTGAGTACAGATACGCAGTATTTT. The chain recombines TRBV7-6 with TRBJ2-3, with D tentatively TRBD1 (5 bases). Germline CDR1 and CDR2: SGHVS and FNYEAQ. V lost 5 bases, J lost 3 bases, and 18 bases lay in between. The length of the CDR3 is 16 residues.

The rearrangement joins TRBV28 to TRBJ1-1; a possible D gene is TRBD1 (5 bases). Trimming removed 3 bases from V and 5 bases from J, with 13 bases in between. This CDR3 contains 14 residues. Germline-derived CDR1 and CDR2 are MDHEN and SYDVKM. The CDR3 DNA reads TGTGCCAGCAGTTTTAACGGGGGATCAACTGAAGCTTTCTTT. This encodes CASSFNGGSTEAFF.

The rearrangement uses TRBV30 and TRBJ1-1; D call uncertain. V was clipped by 3 bases and J by 1 base, with 6 bases between them. Germline V lookup: CDR1 GTSNPN, CDR2 SVGIG (reference sequence). This CDR3 contains 12 residues. CDR3 amino acids: CAWRTPNTEAFF. CDR3 nucleotide sequence: TGTGCCTGGAGGACTCCGAACACTGAAGCTTTCTTT. Full variable domain (remainder filled in from reference TRBV30 and TRBJ1-1): SQTIHQWPATLVQPVGSPLSLECTVEGTSNPNLYWYRQAAGRGLQLLFYSVGIGQISSEVPQNLSASRPQDRQFILSSKKLLLSDSGFYLCAWRTPNTEAFFGQGTRLTVV.

The chain links TRBV19 to TRBJ2-7; D is unclear. The CDR3 covers 15 residues. CDR1 and CDR2 from the germline V gene are LNHDA and SQIVND (reference sequence). The germline V and J ends were trimmed by 1 base and 0 bases, with 10 bases remaining between them. The CDR3 region is CASSIADSSSYEQYF. DNA for the CDR3: TGTGCCAGTAGTATAGCTGATTCCAGCTCCTACGAGCAGTACTTC.

In its sample, this clone was seen once. The chain links TRBV28 to TRBJ2-5; 7 nucleotides match TRBD2. The CDR3 is 18 amino acids. In germline, CDR1 is MDHEN, CDR2 SYDVKM. V dropped 0 bases and J dropped 2; count of bases not matched to a gene: 12. CDR3 nucleotide sequence: TGTGCCAGCAGTTTATGGTTTGGGCTAGCGGAAGTTCAAGAGACCCAGTACTTC. It specifies CASSLWFGLAEVQETQYF.

V and J are TRBV9 and TRBJ2-2; TRBD2 matches at 7 bases. V was clipped by 3 bases and J by 3 bases; unmatched bases: 8. The germline gives CDR1 SGDLS, CDR2 YYNGEE. This CDR3 contains 16 residues. The CDR3 nucleotides are TGTGCCAGCAGCGGTTGGGGGGGACGGGACACCGGGGAGCTGTTTTTT. This gives the protein CASSGWGGRDTGELFF.

V is TRBV25-1 and J is TRBJ2-7, with D possibly TRBD1 on 6 matching bases. The CDR3 is made up of 13 amino acids. Germline CDR1 is MGHDK and CDR2 is SYGVNS. Trimming shortened V by 3 bases and J by 5 bases, and 11 bases separated the two germline ends. As DNA, the CDR3 is TGTGCCAGCAGTGAGGGGGCAGTAAACGAGCAGTACTTC. The encoded protein is CASSEGAVNEQYF.

The V call is TRBV27, the J call TRBJ2-3; TRBD2 aligns across 7 bases. The CDR3 extends over 16 amino acids. J lost 0 bases, V lost 5 bases, and 8 bases had no gene match. Germline CDR1 and CDR2: MNHEY and SMNVEV (reference sequence). DNA for the CDR3: TGTGCCAGCAGTCACACTAGCGATTCTAGCACAGATACGCAGTATTTT. It encodes CASSHTSDSSTDTQYF.